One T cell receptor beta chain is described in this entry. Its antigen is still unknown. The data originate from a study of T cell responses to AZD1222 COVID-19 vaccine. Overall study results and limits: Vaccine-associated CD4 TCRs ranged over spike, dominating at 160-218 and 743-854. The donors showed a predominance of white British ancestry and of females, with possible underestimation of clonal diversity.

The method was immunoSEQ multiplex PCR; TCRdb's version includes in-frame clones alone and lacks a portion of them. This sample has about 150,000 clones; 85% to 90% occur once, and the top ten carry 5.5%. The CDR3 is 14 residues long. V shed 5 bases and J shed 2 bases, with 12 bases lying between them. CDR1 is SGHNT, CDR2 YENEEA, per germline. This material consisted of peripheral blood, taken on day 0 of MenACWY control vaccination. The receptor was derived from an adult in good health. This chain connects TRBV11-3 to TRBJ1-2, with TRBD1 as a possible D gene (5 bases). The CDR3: CASSLRGENYGYTF. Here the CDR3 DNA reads TGTGCCAGCAGCCTCCGGGGGGAAAACTATGGCTACACCTTC.